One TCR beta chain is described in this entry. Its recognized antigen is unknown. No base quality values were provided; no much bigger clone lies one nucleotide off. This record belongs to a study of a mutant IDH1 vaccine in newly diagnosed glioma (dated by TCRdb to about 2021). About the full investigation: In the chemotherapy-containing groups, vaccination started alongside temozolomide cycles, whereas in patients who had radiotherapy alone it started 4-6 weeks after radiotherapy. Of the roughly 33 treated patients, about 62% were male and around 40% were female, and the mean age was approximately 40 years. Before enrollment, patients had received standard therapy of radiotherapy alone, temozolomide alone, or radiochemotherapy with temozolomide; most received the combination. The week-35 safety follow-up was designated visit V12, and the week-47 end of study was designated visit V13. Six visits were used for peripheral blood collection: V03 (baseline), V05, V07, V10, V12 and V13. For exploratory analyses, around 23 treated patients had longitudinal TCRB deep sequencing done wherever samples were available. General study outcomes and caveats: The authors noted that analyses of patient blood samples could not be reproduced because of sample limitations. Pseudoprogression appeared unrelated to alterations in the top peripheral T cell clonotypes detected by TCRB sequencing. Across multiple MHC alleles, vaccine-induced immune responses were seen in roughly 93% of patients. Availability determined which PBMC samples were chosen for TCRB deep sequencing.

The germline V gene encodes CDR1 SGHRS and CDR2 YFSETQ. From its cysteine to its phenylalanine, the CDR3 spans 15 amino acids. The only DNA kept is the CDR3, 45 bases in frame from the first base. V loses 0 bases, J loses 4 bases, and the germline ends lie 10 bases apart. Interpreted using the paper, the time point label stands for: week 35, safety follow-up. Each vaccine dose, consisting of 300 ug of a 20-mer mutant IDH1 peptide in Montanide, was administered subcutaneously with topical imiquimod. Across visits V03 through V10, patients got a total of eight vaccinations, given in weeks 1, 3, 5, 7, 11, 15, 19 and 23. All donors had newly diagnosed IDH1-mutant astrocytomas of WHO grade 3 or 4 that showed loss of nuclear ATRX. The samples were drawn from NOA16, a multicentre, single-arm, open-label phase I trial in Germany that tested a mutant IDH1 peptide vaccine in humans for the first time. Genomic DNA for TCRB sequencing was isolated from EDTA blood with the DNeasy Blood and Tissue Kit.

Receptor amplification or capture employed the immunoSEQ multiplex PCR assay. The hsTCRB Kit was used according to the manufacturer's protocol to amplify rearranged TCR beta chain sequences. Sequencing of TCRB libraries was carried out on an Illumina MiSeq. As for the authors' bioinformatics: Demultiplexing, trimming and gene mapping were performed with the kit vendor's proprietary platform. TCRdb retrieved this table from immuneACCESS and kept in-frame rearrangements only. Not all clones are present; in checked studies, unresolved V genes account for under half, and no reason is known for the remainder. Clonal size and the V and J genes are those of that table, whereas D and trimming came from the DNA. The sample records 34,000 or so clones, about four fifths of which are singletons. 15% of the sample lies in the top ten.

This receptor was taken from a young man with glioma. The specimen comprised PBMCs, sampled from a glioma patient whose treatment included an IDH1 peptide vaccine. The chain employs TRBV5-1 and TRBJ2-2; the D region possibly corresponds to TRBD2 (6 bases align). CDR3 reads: CASSLAPAGTGELFF. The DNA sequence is TGCGCCAGCAGCTTGGCCCCAGCGGGCACCGGGGAGCTGTTTTTT.